Sequencing of this T cell receptor (beta chain) was carried out in a study of cytomegalovirus exposure and HLA in healthy donors. Per germline, CDR1 LGHNA and CDR2 YSLEER. There are 16 residues in the CDR3. V lost 7 bases, J lost 0 bases, and 8 bases stayed unmatched. PCR primers comprised 60 Vbeta and 13 Jbeta primers. The protocol was immunoSEQ multiplex PCR, while the TCRdb copy is restricted to in-frame clones and leaves out a portion. Among 150,000 to 200,000 clones listed, more than 70% were seen once. V usage is TRBV4-3 and J usage is TRBJ2-2; TRBD2 agrees at 7 bases. The sequence was obtained from a male donor in good health and CMV-seronegative. Sequences were obtained from PBMCs. CDR3 residues: CASTLGGLTNTGELFF. CDR3 DNA: TGCGCCAGCACTTTGGGAGGGCTAACGAACACCGGGGAGCTGTTTTTT.